This T cell receptor (beta chain) comes out of a study of CXCR3-negative and CXCR3-positive naive CD8 T cells. 5' RACE that incorporated UMI labels was used to prepare the TRB cDNA libraries. After re-calling the 5' RACE reads, TCRdb lists one entry per CDR3 protein, DNA absent. Its table lists nearly 90,000 distinct CDR3 sequences. Study conclusions and caveats: Naive cells with CXCR3 showed TRB CDR3s that were more hydrophobic than those in CXCR3-negative naive cells.

CDR1 MDHEN and CDR2 SYDVKM come from the germline V gene. This CDR3 contains 17 residues. On this clonotype itself: Its matching antigen is unknown.

The sequence was collected from a human donor in good health. Some clones in this sample may be carry-over from other donors' samples. The chain recombines TRBV28 with TRBJ1-2; TCRdb returns TRBD1, unconfirmable since there is no DNA. The sequenced sample consisted of naive CXCR3+ CD8+ T cells from blood. Subset described: CD45RO-CCR7+CD27+CD95- naive CD8+ T cells expressing CXCR3 (TNR3+). CDR3 loop: CASRLRDRGPANYGYTF.